The 13 T cell receptor beta chains given below trace back to one sample, sequenced in a study of cytomegalovirus exposure and HLA in healthy donors. Researchers ran the PCR with 60 Vbeta and 13 Jbeta primers. TCRdb's table, derived via immunoSEQ multiplex PCR, lists solely in-frame clones and lacks some. The table shows roughly 140,000 clones, with around four fifths occurring only once. What was sequenced was PBMCs. The origin of the receptors is a male donor in good health and CMV-seronegative.

This sequence joins TRBV11-2 and TRBJ2-3; no clear D. This CDR3 is 13 amino acids long. CDR1 and CDR2 from the germline V gene are SGHAT and FQNNGV. The V end lost 2 bases, the J end lost 2 bases, and 5 bases lay between the germline ends. In DNA form, the CDR3 reads TGTGCCAGCAGCTTAAGCTACACAGATACGCAGTATTTT. Encoded protein: CASSLSYTDTQYF.

The chain couples TRBV7-8 to TRBJ1-2; a weak D match, TRBD1 (6 bases). The CDR3 has 14 amino acids. The germline gives CDR1 SGHVS, CDR2 FQNEAQ. The V end was cut by 0 bases, the J end by 8 bases, with 13 bases between. The CDR3 coding sequence is TGTGCCAGCAGCTTAGCGGGGGCCATTGGGGGCTACACCTTC. Residues: CASSLAGAIGGYTF.

This sequence joins TRBV19 and TRBJ2-7; the match to TRBD1 covers 7 bases. The trim removed 4 bases at V and 2 bases at J, leaving 8 bases unmatched. This CDR3 is built from 15 residues. CDR1 LNHDA and CDR2 SQIVND come from the germline V gene (reference sequence). This chain's CDR3 is CASSTFRDSTYEQYF. For the CDR3, the DNA is TGTGCCAGTAGTACTTTCCGGGACAGCACCTACGAGCAGTACTTC.

The J gene is TRBJ1-5, the V gene TRBV10-1; 8 positions agree with TRBD1. V lost 9 bases and J lost 5; bases outside the gene matches: 12. The germline V gene encodes CDR1 WNHNN and CDR2 SYGVQD (reference sequence). The length of the CDR3 is 15 residues. The CDR3 DNA reads TGCGCCAGAATGGACAGGGCTCAAGCGGATCAGCCCCAGCATTTT. This encodes CARMDRAQADQPQHF.

The rearrangement uses TRBV30 and TRBJ2-5, with 7 nucleotides matching TRBD1. V shed 4 bases and J 2 bases; nucleotides not matched to a gene: 7. There are 14 residues in the CDR3. CDR1 is GTSNPN and CDR2 is SVGIG in the germline V gene (reference sequence). The CDR3: CAWTPTGLQETQYF. The CDR3 nucleotides read TGTGCCTGGACTCCGACAGGGCTTCAAGAGACCCAGTACTTC.

The chain has TRBV7-2 and TRBJ2-2; D is possibly TRBD2 (5 bases). V lost 1 base and J lost 1, with 7 bases in between. This CDR3 is built from 15 residues. The germline gives CDR1 SGHTA, CDR2 FQGNSA. CDR3 sequence reads: CASSLVRGNTGELFF. The CDR3 region has the DNA TGTGCCAGCAGCTTAGTTCGGGGGAACACCGGGGAGCTGTTTTTT.

V usage is TRBV28 and J usage is TRBJ1-5, with no clear D. There are 15 residues in the CDR3. V was pared by 6 bases and J by 2 bases, with 14 bases between. Germline V gene lookup returns CDR1 MDHEN and CDR2 SYDVKM. CDR3 DNA sequence: TGTGCCAGCAGCCTATGGGCCGTGGGCAATCAGCCCCAGCATTTT. Amino acid sequence: CASSLWAVGNQPQHF. The entire variable domain, with the rest obtained from reference TRBV28 and TRBJ1-5, is as follows: DVKVTQSSRYLVKRTGEKVFLECVQDMDHENMFWYRQDPGLGLRLIYFSYDVKMKEKGDIPEGYSVSREKKERFSLILESASTNQTSMYLCASSLWAVGNQPQHFGDGTRLSIL.

This chain joins TRBV6-1 and TRBJ2-3, with TRBD2 matching 12 bases. Germline V gene data show CDR1 as MNHNS and CDR2 as SASEGT. Unmatched junction bases numbered 7, after V lost 1 base and J lost 5 bases. The CDR3 is made up of 17 amino acids. CDR3 protein: CASSEDPSGRVVDTQYF. DNA of the CDR3: TGTGCCAGCAGTGAAGATCCTAGCGGGAGGGTAGTAGATACGCAGTATTTT.

The chain couples TRBV6-7 to TRBJ1-2, with D uncertain. TRBV6-7 qualifies as an ORF whose function is uncertain. V was pared by 0 bases and J by 4 bases, with 15 bases between. The CDR3 consists of 16 residues. CDR3 nucleotide sequence: TGTGCCAGCAGTTACTCGGGAGACCCCGTCCTCTATGGCTACACCTTC. It translates to CASSYSGDPVLYGYTF.

This chain joins TRBV6-5 and TRBJ2-2; 8 bases are shared with TRBD2. CDR3 length: 15 residues. V lost 6 bases, J lost 4 bases, and 7 bases stayed unmatched. Per the germline V gene, CDR1 is MNHEY and CDR2 is SVGAGI. CDR3 nucleotide sequence: TGTGCCAGCAGGCCGGGACTAGAAATCACCGGGGAGCTGTTTTTT. Translating it yields CASRPGLEITGELFF.

The CDR3 loop reads CASSAPGQGHYEQYF. CDR3 DNA: TGTGCCAGTAGTGCCCCGGGACAGGGACACTACGAGCAGTACTTC. This chain connects TRBV19 to TRBJ2-7, with TRBD1 matching over 9 bases. The CDR3 sequence is 15 residues long. Per the germline V gene, CDR1 is LNHDA and CDR2 is SQIVND (reference sequence). Trimming took 5 bases from V and 3 from J; bases not matched to a gene: 8.

Details on this clone: This specimen includes other DNA sequences encoding the same CDR3. The chain combines TRBV18 with TRBJ2-4; D is ambiguous. Looked up from germline, CDR1 is KGHSH and CDR2 is LQKENI. V lost 2 bases and J lost 0, with 14 bases in between. There are 17 residues in the CDR3. The CDR3 DNA reads as TGTGCCAGCTCACCAACCACGGTCGCTACAGCCAAAAACATTCAGTACTTC. It translates to CASSPTTVATAKNIQYF.

V usage is TRBV28 and J usage is TRBJ2-3; the D is unclear. V lost 6 bases and J 1 base, leaving 14 bases between the germline ends. The CDR3 is 15 residues long. Germline V lookup: CDR1 MDHEN, CDR2 SYDVKM. CDR3 amino acids: CASSLLPWGTDTQYF. The CDR3 DNA is TGTGCCAGCAGCCTACTACCTTGGGGCACAGATACGCAGTATTTT. Variable domain in full (rest from reference TRBV28 and TRBJ2-3): DVKVTQSSRYLVKRTGEKVFLECVQDMDHENMFWYRQDPGLGLRLIYFSYDVKMKEKGDIPEGYSVSREKKERFSLILESASTNQTSMYLCASSLLPWGTDTQYFGPGTRLTVL.